The 5 T cell receptor beta chains listed next were all sequenced from one sample in a study of cytomegalovirus exposure and HLA in healthy donors. The PCR made use of 60 Vbeta and 13 Jbeta primers. Profiled with immunoSEQ multiplex PCR; TCRdb holds only in-frame clones, not every one. The table shows roughly 62,000 clones, with roughly 77% occurring only once. The sample consisted of PBMCs. The receptors here all came from a woman in her thirties or forties in good health and CMV-seropositive.

The V and J genes are TRBV5-1 and TRBJ1-5; a possible D gene is TRBD1 (5 bases). This CDR3 is 15 amino acids long. The V and J ends lost 1 base and 2 bases respectively, with 10 bases between them. The germline CDR1 and CDR2 sequences are SGHRS and YFSETQ. The CDR3: CASSLSGDGNQPQHF. CDR3 nucleotide sequence: TGCGCCAGCAGCTTGTCGGGGGATGGCAATCAGCCCCAGCATTTT.

The J gene is TRBJ2-7, the V gene TRBV6-1; 7 bases are shared with TRBD2. Per the germline V gene, CDR1 is MNHNS and CDR2 is SASEGT. This CDR3 has 15 residues. The trim removed 2 bases at V and 2 bases at J, leaving 6 bases unmatched. The CDR3 nucleotides read TGTGCCAGCAGTGAACAGTGGGGGGGGGCCTACGAGCAGTACTTC. Translation gives CASSEQWGGAYEQYF.

V is TRBV7-2 and J is TRBJ2-3, with 7 nucleotides matching TRBD2. CDR1 is SGHTA and CDR2 is FQGNSA in the germline V gene. Trimming removed 5 bases from V and 4 bases from J; junction bases left unmatched: 9. The CDR3 has 15 amino acids. CDR3: CASSPMGGLSDTQYF. CDR3 nucleotides: TGTGCCAGCAGCCCGATGGGGGGGTTGTCAGATACGCAGTATTTT.

V and J are TRBV19 and TRBJ1-2; the D gene is possibly TRBD1 (5 bases). V gave up 8 bases and J gave up 0 bases, with 16 bases separating them. Germline values: CDR1 LNHDA, CDR2 SQIVND (reference sequence). CDR3 length equals 15 residues. The CDR3 spells CASFDRGETNYGYTF. In nucleotides, the CDR3 is TGTGCCAGTTTCGACCGGGGGGAAACTAACTATGGCTACACCTTC.

This chain links TRBV5-1 with TRBJ1-3, with D possibly matching TRBD1 (5 bases). The ends were cut back, 3 bases at V and 8 bases at J, with 12 bases in the middle. CDR3 size: 13 residues. The V gene's germline CDR1 is SGHRS and CDR2 YFSETQ. The CDR3 sequence: CASSYTGVDTIYF. CDR3 DNA sequence: TGCGCCAGCAGCTATACAGGTGTGGACACCATATATTTT.